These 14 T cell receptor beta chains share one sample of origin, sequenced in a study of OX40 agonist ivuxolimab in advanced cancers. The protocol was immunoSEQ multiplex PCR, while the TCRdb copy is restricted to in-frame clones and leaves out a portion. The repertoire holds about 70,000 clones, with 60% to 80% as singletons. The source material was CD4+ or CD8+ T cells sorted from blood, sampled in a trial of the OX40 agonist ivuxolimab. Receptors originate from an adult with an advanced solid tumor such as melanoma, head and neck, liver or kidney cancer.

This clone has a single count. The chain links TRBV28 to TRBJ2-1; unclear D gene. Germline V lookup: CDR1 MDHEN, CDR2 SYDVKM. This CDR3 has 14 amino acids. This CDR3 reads CGQQFKVHYNEQFF. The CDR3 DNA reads TGTGGCCAGCAGTTTAAAGTACACTACAATGAGCAGTTCTTC.

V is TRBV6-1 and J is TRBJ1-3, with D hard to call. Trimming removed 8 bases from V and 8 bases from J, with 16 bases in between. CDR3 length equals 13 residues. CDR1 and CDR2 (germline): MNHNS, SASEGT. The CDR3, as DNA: TGTGCCAGCCACCGGCACTCCGGGGACACCATATATTTT. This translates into CASHRHSGDTIYF.

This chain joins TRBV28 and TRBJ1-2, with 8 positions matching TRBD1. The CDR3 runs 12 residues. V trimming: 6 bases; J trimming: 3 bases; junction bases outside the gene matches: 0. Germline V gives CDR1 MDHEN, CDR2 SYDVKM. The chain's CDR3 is CASRQGDYGYTF. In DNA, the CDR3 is TGTGCCAGCAGACAGGGGGACTATGGCTACACCTTC.

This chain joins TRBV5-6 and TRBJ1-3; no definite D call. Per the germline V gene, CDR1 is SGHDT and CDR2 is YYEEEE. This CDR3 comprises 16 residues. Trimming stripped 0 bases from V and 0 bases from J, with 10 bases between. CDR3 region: CASSLGPRSSGNTIYF. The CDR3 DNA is TGTGCCAGCAGCTTGGGTCCCAGGTCCTCTGGAAACACCATATATTTT.

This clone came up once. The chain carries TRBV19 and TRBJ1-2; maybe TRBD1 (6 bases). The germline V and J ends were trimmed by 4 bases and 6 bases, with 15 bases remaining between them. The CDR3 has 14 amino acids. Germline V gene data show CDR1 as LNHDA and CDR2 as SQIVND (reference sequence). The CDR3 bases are TGTGCCAGTAGTACCCACAGGGAAGGGGATGGCTACACCTTC. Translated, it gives CASSTHREGDGYTF.

The CDR3 sequence is CASSLAVAKDTDTQYF. The CDR3, as DNA: TGCGCCAGCAGCTTGGCCGTAGCCAAAGACACAGATACGCAGTATTTT. The chain uses TRBV5-1 and TRBJ2-3; D call uncertain. Germline V gives CDR1 SGHRS, CDR2 YFSETQ. V shed 0 bases and J shed 2 bases, with 13 bases lying between them. The CDR3 is 16 amino acids. Full variable domain (missing parts from reference TRBV5-1 and TRBJ2-3): KAGVTQTPRYLIKTRGQQVTLSCSPISGHRSVSWYQQTPGQGLQFLFEYFSETQRNKGNFPGRFSGRQFSNSRSEMNVSTLELGDSALYLCASSLAVAKDTDTQYFGPGTRLTVL.

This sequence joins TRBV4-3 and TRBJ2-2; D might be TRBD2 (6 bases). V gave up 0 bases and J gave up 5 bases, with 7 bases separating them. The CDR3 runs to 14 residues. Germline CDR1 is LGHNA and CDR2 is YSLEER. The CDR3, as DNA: TGCGCCAGCAGCCAAGACGGGGGTACCGGGGAGCTGTTTTTT. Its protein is CASSQDGGTGELFF.

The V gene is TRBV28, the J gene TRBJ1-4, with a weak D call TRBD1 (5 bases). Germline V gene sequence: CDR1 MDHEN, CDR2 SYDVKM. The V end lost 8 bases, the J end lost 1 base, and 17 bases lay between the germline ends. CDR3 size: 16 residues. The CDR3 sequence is CASAGGMGLTNEKLFF. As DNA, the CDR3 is TGTGCCAGCGCGGGGGGGATGGGCCTAACTAATGAAAAACTGTTTTTT.

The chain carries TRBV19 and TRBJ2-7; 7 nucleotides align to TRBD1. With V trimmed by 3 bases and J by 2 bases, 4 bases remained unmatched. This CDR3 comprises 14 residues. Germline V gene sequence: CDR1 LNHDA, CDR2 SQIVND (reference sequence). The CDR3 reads CASSIRRGTYEQYF. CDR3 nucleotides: TGTGCCAGTAGTATCCGCAGGGGGACCTACGAGCAGTACTTC. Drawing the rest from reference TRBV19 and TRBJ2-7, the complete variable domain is DGGITQSPKYLFRKEGQNVTLSCEQNLNHDAMYWYRQDPGQGLRLIYYSQIVNDFQKGDIAEGYSVSREKKESFPLTVTSAQKNPTAFYLCASSIRRGTYEQYFGPGTRLTVT.

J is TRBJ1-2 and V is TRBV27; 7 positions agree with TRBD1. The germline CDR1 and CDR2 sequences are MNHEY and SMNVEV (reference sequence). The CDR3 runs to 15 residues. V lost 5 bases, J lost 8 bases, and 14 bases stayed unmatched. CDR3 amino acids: CASSGIGDRQGGYTF. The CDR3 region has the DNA TGTGCCAGCAGTGGGATCGGGGATAGACAGGGAGGCTACACCTTC.

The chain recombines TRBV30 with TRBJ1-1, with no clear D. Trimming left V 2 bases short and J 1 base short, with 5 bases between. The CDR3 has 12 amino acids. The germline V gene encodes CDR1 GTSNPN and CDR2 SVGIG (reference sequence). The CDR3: CAWSQSNTEAFF. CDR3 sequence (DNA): TGTGCCTGGAGTCAGTCGAACACTGAAGCTTTCTTT.

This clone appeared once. Written as DNA, the CDR3 is TGTGCCAGCAGCCGGATTACAGGGGCCCTGAACACCGGGGAGCTGTTTTTT. Its translation is CASSRITGALNTGELFF. This chain uses TRBV5-8 with TRBJ2-2; the match to TRBD1 covers 7 bases. The germline V gene encodes CDR1 SGHTS and CDR2 YDEGEE. V lost 4 bases to trimming and J lost 1 base; unmatched junction nucleotides: 10. The CDR3 runs to 17 residues.

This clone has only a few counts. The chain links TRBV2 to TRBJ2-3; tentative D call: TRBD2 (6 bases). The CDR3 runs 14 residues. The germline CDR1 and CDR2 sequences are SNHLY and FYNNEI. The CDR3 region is CVGGLGGSTDTQYF. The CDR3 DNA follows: TGTGTTGGGGGACTGGGCGGTAGCACAGATACGCAGTATTTT.

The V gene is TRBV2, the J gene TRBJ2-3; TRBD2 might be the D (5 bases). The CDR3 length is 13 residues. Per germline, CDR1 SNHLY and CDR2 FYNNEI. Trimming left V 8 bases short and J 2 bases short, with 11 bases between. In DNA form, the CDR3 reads TGTGCCAGCTGGACTCCGAACACAGATACGCAGTATTTT. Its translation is CASWTPNTDTQYF.